The clone carrying this T cell receptor beta chain was detected only a few times. Its antigen is currently unknown. The sample originates from a study of tumor-infiltrating lymphocytes in primary liver carcinoma. Across the study: Patients comprised men and women whose ages fell between 30 and 69 years. Sequenced samples came back with roughly 3.5 to 7.13 million productive TCRbeta reads, and the counts looked alike across tissue types. The study, taken as a whole, reports: Tumor-adjacent and tumor-blood pairs overlapped less than tumor region pairs did. Tumors and blood were compared for top-250-clone fraction, and tumors had the significantly higher value (p = 0.039).

RNA isolated from unsorted whole blood supplied the blood RNA, with germline DNA also extracted. V was trimmed by 0 bases and J by 3 bases, leaving 9 bases between them. Germline V gene data show CDR1 as MNHEY and CDR2 as SMNVEV (reference sequence). The CDR3 loop spans 14 amino acids. Priming with a constant-region primer yielded TCR beta cDNA from 400 to 500 ng total RNA. Sequencing libraries for TCR beta derived from three nested multiplex PCR rounds that used slightly modified ARM-PCR. Investigators reported that the first two PCR rounds, at 9 to 11 cycles each, used TRBV1-TRBV30 forward primers with a C-beta reverse primer. MiXCR, applied by TCRdb to the multiplex PCR reads, yields one record per CDR3 protein. The sample has a few hundred thousand distinct CDR3 sequences; around three fifths are singletons.

The TCR comes from a young woman with primary liver carcinoma and hepatitis B virus infection. The chain uses TRBV27 and TRBJ2-7, with D possibly being TRBD2 (6 bases). Sequences were obtained from peripheral blood. This CDR3 reads CASSLSASVYEQYF. The CDR3 nucleotides read TGTGCCAGCAGTTTATCGGCTAGCGTCTACGAGCAGTACTTC.